Included here is one T cell receptor beta chain sequence, with context. TCRdb's table, derived via immunoSEQ multiplex PCR, lists solely in-frame clones and lacks some. Among some 57,000 clones listed, 85% to 90% were seen once. The J segment lost 4 bases and the V segment lost 3 bases, leaving 5 bases of the junction unmatched. The CDR3 sequence is 14 residues long. CDR1 and CDR2 from the germline V gene are SGDLS and YYNGEE. This sample was taken from a study of technical replicates of blood from a few donors. The sample comprised PBMCs. The sequence derives from a human donor in good health. Some clones in this sample may be carry-over from other donors' samples. The rearrangement joins TRBV9 to TRBJ1-2; 8 bases line up with TRBD1. The CDR3 here is CASSDKQGGYGYTF. The CDR3 region has the DNA TGTGCCAGCAGCGATAAACAGGGGGGCTATGGCTACACCTTC.